This is a list of T cell receptor beta chains from one sample in a study of shared clonotypes between healthy human individuals. Method: immunoSEQ multiplex PCR; TCRdb's copy keeps in-frame clones and lacks some. The table records some 980,000 clones, over 60% of them present only once. Sequencing input: memory CD4+ T cells sorted from blood. These receptors all stem from a man aged 18 to 29 in good health. CDR3s include the opening cysteine and the closing phenylalanine or tryptophan. A D gene is named only where the DNA matches it firmly. Some rows mark clone size as missing; the rest say once, few, many or name a class of expanded clone.

CDR3: CASSEPVGYSYNEQFF; DNA: TGTGCCAGCAGTGAGCCCGTCGGATACTCCTACAATGAGCAGTTCTTC; V: TRBV6-1; J: TRBJ2-1; D: -; size: -; length: 16
CDR3: CASSPDRVITGELFF; DNA: TGTGCCAGCAGCCCAGACAGGGTGATAACCGGGGAGCTGTTTTTT; V: TRBV5-6; J: TRBJ2-2; D: TRBD1; size: -; length: 15
CDR3: CASSHADGNYGYTF; DNA: TGCGCCAGCAGCCACGCGGACGGAAACTATGGCTACACCTTC; V: TRBV4-1; J: TRBJ1-2; D: -; size: -; length: 14
CDR3: CASSFDKNIQYF; DNA: TGTGCCAGCAGCTTCGACAAAAACATTCAGTACTTC; V: TRBV7-9; J: TRBJ2-4; D: -; size: -; length: 12
CDR3: CASSVSTDINEKLFF; DNA: TGTGCCAGCAGCGTATCCACTGATATTAATGAAAAACTGTTTTTT; V: TRBV9; J: TRBJ1-4; D: -; size: -; length: 15
CDR3: CAISPGQGATNEKLFF; DNA: TGTGCCATCAGCCCGGGACAGGGAGCAACTAATGAAAAACTGTTTTTT; V: TRBV10-3; J: TRBJ1-4; D: TRBD1; size: -; length: 16
CDR3: CASSEEPSGVADTQYF; DNA: TGTGCCAGCAGTGAAGAGCCTAGCGGGGTGGCAGATACGCAGTATTTT; V: TRBV6-1; J: TRBJ2-3; D: TRBD2; size: -; length: 16
CDR3: CASTRGNTIYF; DNA: TGTGCCAGTACCCGTGGAAACACCATATATTTT; V: TRBV19; J: TRBJ1-3; D: -; size: -; length: 11
CDR3: CASRLQGNEQYF; DNA: TGTGCCAGCAGATTACAGGGAAACGAGCAGTACTTC; V: TRBV2; J: TRBJ2-7; D: -; size: -; length: 12
CDR3: CASSLDLRDVYYEQYF; DNA: TGTGCCAGCAGCTTAGATCTCCGGGACGTTTACTACGAGCAGTACTTC; V: TRBV11-2; J: TRBJ2-7; D: -; size: -; length: 16
CDR3: CAISGGPRGNQPQHF; DNA: TGTGCCATCAGTGGGGGACCCCGGGGCAATCAGCCCCAGCATTTT; V: TRBV10-3; J: TRBJ1-5; D: -; size: -; length: 15
CDR3: CASRDGSNEKLFF; DNA: TGTGCCAGCAGGGATGGGTCTAATGAAAAACTGTTTTTT; V: TRBV27; J: TRBJ1-4; D: -; size: -; length: 13
CDR3: CASGQGSSYNEQFF; DNA: TGTGCTAGTGGGCAAGGGAGCTCCTACAATGAGCAGTTCTTC; V: TRBV12-5; J: TRBJ2-1; D: -; size: -; length: 14
CDR3: CASSPEGSSTDTQYF; DNA: TGTGCCAGCAGCCCTGAGGGCTCTAGCACAGATACGCAGTATTTT; V: TRBV7-3; J: TRBJ2-3; D: -; size: -; length: 15
CDR3: CASSFKPTDTQYF; DNA: TGCGCCAGCAGCTTTAAGCCCACAGATACGCAGTATTTT; V: TRBV5-1; J: TRBJ2-3; D: -; size: -; length: 13
CDR3: CASSPWESEKLFF; DNA: TGTGCCAGCAGCCCGTGGGAATCTGAAAAACTGTTTTTT; V: TRBV5-4; J: TRBJ1-4; D: -; size: -; length: 13
CDR3: CSVGGTDGYTF; DNA: TGCAGCGTAGGGGGGACGGATGGCTACACCTTC; V: TRBV29-1; J: TRBJ1-2; D: -; size: -; length: 11
CDR3: CASSQKFGTGELFF; DNA: TGCGCCAGCAGCCAAAAGTTCGGCACCGGGGAGCTGTTTTTT; V: TRBV4-3; J: TRBJ2-2; D: -; size: once; length: 14
CDR3: CAIKEGNQETQYF; DNA: TGTGCCATAAAAGAGGGTAACCAAGAGACCCAGTACTTC; V: TRBV2; J: TRBJ2-5; D: -; size: -; length: 13
CDR3: CASSEMGTAFYNEQFF; DNA: TGTGCCAGCAGTGAAATGGGGACAGCCTTTTACAATGAGCAGTTCTTC; V: TRBV6-1; J: TRBJ2-1; D: TRBD1; size: -; length: 16
CDR3: CASSLKGTDTSKQYF; DNA: TGCGCCAGCAGCTTGAAAGGGACAGATACGAGCAAGCAGTACTTC; V: TRBV5-1; J: TRBJ2-7; D: TRBD1; size: -; length: 15
CDR3: CASHRIVETQYF; DNA: TGTGCCAGCCACAGGATCGTAGAGACCCAGTACTTC; V: TRBV5-8; J: TRBJ2-5; D: -; size: -; length: 12
CDR3: CAWSRVPNTEAFF; DNA: TGTGCCTGGTCTAGGGTACCGAACACTGAAGCTTTCTTT; V: TRBV30; J: TRBJ1-1; D: -; size: -; length: 13
CDR3: CASSIGTGGSYEQYF; DNA: TGTGCCAGTAGTATAGGGACAGGGGGGTCCTACGAGCAGTACTTC; V: TRBV19; J: TRBJ2-7; D: TRBD1; size: once; length: 15
CDR3: CASSPVGGSSYNEQFF; DNA: TGTGCCAGCAGCCCCGTTGGCGGGAGCTCCTACAATGAGCAGTTCTTC; V: TRBV7-3; J: TRBJ2-1; D: TRBD2; size: -; length: 16
CDR3: CASSMEWRSGNTIYF; DNA: TGTGCCAGTAGTATGGAGTGGCGATCTGGAAACACCATATATTTT; V: TRBV19; J: TRBJ1-3; D: -; size: -; length: 15
CDR3: CASTIQETQYF; DNA: TGTGCCAGCACAATCCAAGAGACCCAGTACTTC; V: TRBV6-5; J: TRBJ2-5; D: -; size: -; length: 11
CDR3: CAISEGAGGNTIYF; DNA: TGTGCCATCAGTGAGGGGGCTGGGGGAAACACCATATATTTT; V: TRBV10-3; J: TRBJ1-3; D: -; size: -; length: 14
CDR3: CATSAQYRGELFF; DNA: TGTGCCACCAGCGCCCAATATCGCGGGGAGCTGTTTTTT; V: TRBV15; J: TRBJ2-2; D: -; size: -; length: 13
CDR3: CASSPGAGGQETQYF; DNA: TGTGCCAGCTCACCTGGAGCGGGGGGCCAAGAGACCCAGTACTTC; V: TRBV18; J: TRBJ2-5; D: TRBD2; size: few; length: 15
CDR3: CASSYRAGGPGEQYF; DNA: TGTGCCAGCAGTTACAGGGCGGGAGGGCCTGGCGAGCAGTACTTC; V: TRBV6-5; J: TRBJ2-7; D: TRBD2; size: -; length: 15
CDR3: CASSPGRGETQYF; DNA: TGTGCCAGCAGCCCGGGCCGTGGGGAGACCCAGTACTTC; V: TRBV6-1; J: TRBJ2-5; D: -; size: once; length: 13
CDR3: CASSIGPGGTEAFF; DNA: TGTGCCAGTAGTATTGGTCCAGGGGGTACTGAAGCTTTCTTT; V: TRBV19; J: TRBJ1-1; D: TRBD1; size: -; length: 14
CDR3: CASSSAGGHSRSEQFF; DNA: TGTGCCAGCAGCTCTGCAGGGGGCCACAGTCGTAGTGAGCAGTTCTTC; V: TRBV7-6; J: TRBJ2-1; D: TRBD1; size: -; length: 16
CDR3: CAWSPLAVTGELFF; DNA: TGTGCCTGGAGTCCGCTAGCGGTCACCGGGGAGCTGTTTTTT; V: TRBV30; J: TRBJ2-2; D: TRBD2; size: few; length: 14
CDR3: CASSLGQDGIEQFF; DNA: TGCGCCAGCAGCTTGGGCCAGGACGGAATCGAGCAGTTCTTC; V: TRBV5-1; J: TRBJ2-1; D: -; size: -; length: 14
CDR3: CASSPGTAGETQYF; DNA: TGTGCCAGCTCACCGGGGACCGCGGGAGAGACCCAGTACTTC; V: TRBV18; J: TRBJ2-5; D: -; size: -; length: 14
CDR3: CAISSTGMDTEAFF; DNA: TGTGCCATCAGTTCGACAGGGATGGATACTGAAGCTTTCTTT; V: TRBV10-3; J: TRBJ1-1; D: TRBD1; size: -; length: 14
CDR3: CASSSGTGRYNEQFF; DNA: TGTGCCAGCAGCTCCGGGACAGGCAGATACAATGAGCAGTTCTTC; V: TRBV5-4; J: TRBJ2-1; D: TRBD1; size: once; length: 15
CDR3: CASSFRGTTDEQYF; DNA: TGTGCCAGCAGCTTCCGGGGGACTACAGACGAGCAGTACTTC; V: TRBV5-6; J: TRBJ2-7; D: TRBD2; size: -; length: 14
CDR3: CASSSSGTAGNTIYF; DNA: TGCGCCAGCAGCTCCTCCGGGACAGCTGGAAACACCATATATTTT; V: TRBV5-1; J: TRBJ1-3; D: TRBD1; size: -; length: 15
CDR3: CASTAGTFTDTQYF; DNA: TGTGCCAGCACCGCGGGAACATTCACAGATACGCAGTATTTT; V: TRBV9; J: TRBJ2-3; D: -; size: -; length: 14
CDR3: CASSLAQGDFEQFF; DNA: TGCGCCAGCAGCTTGGCACAGGGCGATTTTGAGCAGTTCTTC; V: TRBV5-1; J: TRBJ2-1; D: -; size: -; length: 14
CDR3: CASRVPGGAYGYTF; DNA: TGTGCCAGCAGAGTCCCTGGGGGGGCCTATGGCTACACCTTC; V: TRBV28; J: TRBJ1-2; D: -; size: -; length: 14
CDR3: CSVEGQDRGRTEAFF; DNA: TGCAGCGTTGAAGGGCAGGACAGGGGGCGAACTGAAGCTTTCTTT; V: TRBV29-1; J: TRBJ1-1; D: TRBD1; size: -; length: 15
CDR3: CASTKNTEAFF; DNA: TGTGCCAGCACTAAGAACACTGAAGCTTTCTTT; V: TRBV2; J: TRBJ1-1; D: -; size: -; length: 11
CDR3: CASSQTSGYEQYF; DNA: TGTGCCAGCTCCCAAACTAGCGGCTACGAGCAGTACTTC; V: TRBV18; J: TRBJ2-7; D: TRBD2; size: few; length: 13